The clone carrying this T cell receptor (beta chain) was seen a handful of times. This sample stems from a study of blood T cell repertoires in COVID-19. Study-level information: The United States, Italy and Spain were the sources of the acute and convalescent COVID-19 samples.

The ends were cut back, 6 bases at V and 5 bases at J, with 8 bases in the middle. Germline V gives CDR1 LGHNT, CDR2 FRNRAP. The CDR3 spans 11 residues. Source study methods: The assay estimated nucleated cells by amplifying reference gene primers. The data were produced by immunoSEQ multiplex PCR, yet TCRdb's version contains in-frame clones alone and is incomplete. D and trimming were read from the DNA, whereas the V and J calls and clone size are those reported in that table. The sample lists around 150,000 clones, under 80% occurring once. Input material: peripheral blood. This clonotype was obtained from a man between 65 and 85 years old with acute or convalescent COVID-19. The chain joins TRBV12-5 to TRBJ2-7; D remains unclear. The CDR3 DNA reads as TGTGCTAGTGGAGTTAGTAACGAGCAGTACTTC. This encodes CASGVSNEQYF.